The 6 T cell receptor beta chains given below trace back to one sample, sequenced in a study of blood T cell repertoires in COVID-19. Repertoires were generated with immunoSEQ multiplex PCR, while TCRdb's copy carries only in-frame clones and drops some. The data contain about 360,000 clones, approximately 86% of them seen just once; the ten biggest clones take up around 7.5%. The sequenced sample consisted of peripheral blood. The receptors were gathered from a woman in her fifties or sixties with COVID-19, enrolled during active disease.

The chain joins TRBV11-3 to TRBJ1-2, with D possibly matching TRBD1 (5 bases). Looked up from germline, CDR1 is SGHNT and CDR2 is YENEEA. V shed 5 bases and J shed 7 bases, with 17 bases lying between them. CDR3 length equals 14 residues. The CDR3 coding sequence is TGTGCCAGCAGCCTTGGAGGGGCAGGAGGTGGCTACACCTTC. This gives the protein CASSLGGAGGGYTF.

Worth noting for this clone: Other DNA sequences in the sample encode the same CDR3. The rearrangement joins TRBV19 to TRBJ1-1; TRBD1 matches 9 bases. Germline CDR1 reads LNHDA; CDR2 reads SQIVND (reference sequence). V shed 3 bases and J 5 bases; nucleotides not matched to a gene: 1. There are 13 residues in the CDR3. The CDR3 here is CASSIGTGTEAFF. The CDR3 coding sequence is TGTGCCAGTAGTATCGGGACAGGGACTGAAGCTTTCTTT.

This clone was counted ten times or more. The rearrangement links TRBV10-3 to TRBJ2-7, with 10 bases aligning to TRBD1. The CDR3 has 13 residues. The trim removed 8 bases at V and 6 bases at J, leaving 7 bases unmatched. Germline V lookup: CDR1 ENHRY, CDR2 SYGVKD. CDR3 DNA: TGTGCCATCGGCACGACAGGGGGCGGCGAGCAGTACTTC. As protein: CAIGTTGGGEQYF.

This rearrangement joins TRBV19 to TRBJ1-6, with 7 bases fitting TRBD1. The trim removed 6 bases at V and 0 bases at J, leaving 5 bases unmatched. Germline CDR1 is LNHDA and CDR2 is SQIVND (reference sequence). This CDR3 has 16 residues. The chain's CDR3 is CASSPDRASYNSPLHF. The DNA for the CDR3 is TGTGCCAGTAGCCCAGACAGGGCCTCCTATAATTCACCCCTCCACTTT.

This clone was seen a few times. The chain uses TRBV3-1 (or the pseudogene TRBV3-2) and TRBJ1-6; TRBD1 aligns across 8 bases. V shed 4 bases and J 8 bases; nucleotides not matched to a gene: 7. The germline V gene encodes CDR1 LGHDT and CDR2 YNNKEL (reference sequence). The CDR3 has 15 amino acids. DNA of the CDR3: TGTGCCAGCAGCCGCTGGACAGGGTTAGATTCACCCCTCCACTTT. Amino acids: CASSRWTGLDSPLHF.

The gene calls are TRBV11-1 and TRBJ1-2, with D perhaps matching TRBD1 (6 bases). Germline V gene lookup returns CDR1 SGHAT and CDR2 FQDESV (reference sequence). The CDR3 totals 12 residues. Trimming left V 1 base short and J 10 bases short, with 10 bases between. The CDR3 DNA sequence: TGTGCCAGCAGCTTAGTGGCAGGGGACTACACCTTC. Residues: CASSLVAGDYTF.